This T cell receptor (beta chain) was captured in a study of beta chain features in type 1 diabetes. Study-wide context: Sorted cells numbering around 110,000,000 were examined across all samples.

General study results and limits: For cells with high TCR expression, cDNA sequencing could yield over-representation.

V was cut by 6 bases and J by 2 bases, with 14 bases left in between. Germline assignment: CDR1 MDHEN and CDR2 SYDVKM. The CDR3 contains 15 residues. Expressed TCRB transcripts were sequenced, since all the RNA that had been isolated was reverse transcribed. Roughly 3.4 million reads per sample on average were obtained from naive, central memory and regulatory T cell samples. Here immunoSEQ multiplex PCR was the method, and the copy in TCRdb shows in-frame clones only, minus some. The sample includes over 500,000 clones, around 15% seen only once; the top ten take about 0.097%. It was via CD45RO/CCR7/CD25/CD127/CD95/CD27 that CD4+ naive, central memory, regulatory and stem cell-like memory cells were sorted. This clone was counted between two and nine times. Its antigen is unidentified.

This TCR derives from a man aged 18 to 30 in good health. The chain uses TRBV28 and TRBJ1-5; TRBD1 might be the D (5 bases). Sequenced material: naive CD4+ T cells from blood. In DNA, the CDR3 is TGTGCCAGCAGGACGGCAGGGAGTGGCAATCAGCCCCAGCATTTT. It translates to CASRTAGSGNQPQHF.